These T cell receptor beta chains were read from a single sample in a study of blood T cell repertoires in COVID-19. Profiling relied on immunoSEQ multiplex PCR, and the TCRdb table lists in-frame clones only, not all of them. The table shows approximately 150,000 clones, with less than 90% occurring only once. Input material: peripheral blood. Receptors originate from a man aged 25-40 years with COVID-19, enrolled during active disease. CDR3s include the opening cysteine and the closing phenylalanine or tryptophan. Fields, in order: clone size, J gene, V gene, D gene, CDR3 DNA, CDR3 protein. D genes are given only for firm matches. Clone size is shown for a subset of rows, as once, few, many or a class of expanded clone.

size: once; J: TRBJ2-7; V: TRBV6-2/TRBV6-3; D: TRBD2; DNA: TGTGCCAGCACCCCGATTCTGAGCGGGATCCAGTACTTC; CDR3: CASTPILSGIQYF
size: -; J: TRBJ1-4; V: TRBV5-5; D: -; DNA: TGTGCCAGCAGCGTCCTGGGACGTCGGGAGGAAAAACTGTTTTTT; CDR3: CASSVLGRREEKLFF
size: once; J: TRBJ2-1; V: TRBV20-1; D: -; DNA: TGCAGTTCTAACTGGTACAATGAGCAGTTCTTC; CDR3: CSSNWYNEQFF
size: -; J: TRBJ2-3; V: TRBV27; D: TRBD2; DNA: TGTGCCAGCAGTCGTGCCAAGACCGGGACTAGCGGGAGCACAGATACGCAGTATTTT; CDR3: CASSRAKTGTSGSTDTQYF
size: once; J: TRBJ2-2; V: TRBV5-4; D: -; DNA: TGTGCCAGCAGCAGACAGGAGACTTACACCGGGGAGCTGTTTTTT; CDR3: CASSRQETYTGELFF
size: -; J: TRBJ1-3; V: TRBV13; D: TRBD1; DNA: TGTGCCAGCAGCTGGGGACAGAGAAACACCATATATTTT; CDR3: CASSWGQRNTIYF
size: -; J: TRBJ1-5; V: TRBV15; D: -; DNA: TGTGCCACCAGCAGAGATTTCGGGGTCGGTCAGCCCCAGCATTTT; CDR3: CATSRDFGVGQPQHF
size: -; J: TRBJ1-1; V: TRBV18; D: -; DNA: TGTGCCAGCTCACCCTTCGGGGACACTGAAGCTTTCTTT; CDR3: CASSPFGDTEAFF
size: -; J: TRBJ1-1; V: TRBV28; D: -; DNA: TGTGCCAGCAGTCCCACCGGTATCCCGCTAATCACTGAAGCTTTCTTT; CDR3: CASSPTGIPLITEAFF
size: -; J: TRBJ1-1; V: TRBV27; D: TRBD1; DNA: TGTGCCAGCAGTTCCGCAAGGACAGGGGGCACTGAAGCTTTCTTT; CDR3: CASSSARTGGTEAFF
size: -; J: TRBJ2-3; V: TRBV5-1; D: -; DNA: TGCGCCAGCAGCTCGGTTGGGAGGATGATCGGCACAGATACGCAGTATTTT; CDR3: CASSSVGRMIGTDTQYF
size: few; J: TRBJ2-2; V: TRBV9; D: TRBD1; DNA: TGTGCCAGCAGCGGGGACAGCGATGGGGCCGGGGAGCTGTTTTTT; CDR3: CASSGDSDGAGELFF
size: -; J: TRBJ2-3; V: TRBV9; D: -; DNA: TGTGCCAGCAGCTATACCGGGGATACGCAGTATTTT; CDR3: CASSYTGDTQYF
size: few; J: TRBJ2-2; V: TRBV6-4; D: -; DNA: TGTGCCAGCAGTGACTCGGGCCGGGGGAGCACCGGGGAGCTGTTTTTT; CDR3: CASSDSGRGSTGELFF
size: -; J: TRBJ2-3; V: TRBV28; D: TRBD2; DNA: TGTGCCAGCAGCCTGACTAGCAATACGCAGTATTTT; CDR3: CASSLTSNTQYF
size: -; J: TRBJ2-2; V: TRBV9; D: -; DNA: TGTGCCAGCAGCGTAGCTGGGGGACTGTCCACCGGGGAGCTGTTTTTT; CDR3: CASSVAGGLSTGELFF
size: -; J: TRBJ2-6; V: TRBV27; D: TRBD2; DNA: TGTGCCAGCAGTTTTATCCCGGGGGGACTAGCGGGAGTAAGCCCTGGGGCCAACGTCCTGACTTTC; CDR3: CASSFIPGGLAGVSPGANVLTF
size: -; J: TRBJ2-7; V: TRBV24-1; D: -; DNA: TGTGCCACCAGTGATCGCGGGACAGAAAATTCCTACGAGCAGTACTTC; CDR3: CATSDRGTENSYEQYF
size: -; J: TRBJ2-7; V: TRBV7-2; D: TRBD2; DNA: TGTGCCAGCAGCTTAGCGGGGGGGGCCTACGAGCAGTACTTC; CDR3: CASSLAGGAYEQYF
size: few; J: TRBJ1-5; V: TRBV28; D: -; DNA: TGTGCCACCCGCCTGCACAGGGAAAGCTATCAGCCCCAGCATTTT; CDR3: CATRLHRESYQPQHF
size: -; J: TRBJ1-1; V: TRBV14; D: -; DNA: TGTGCCAGCAGCCCATCAGGGGAGGGCCCTGAAGCTTTCTTT; CDR3: CASSPSGEGPEAFF
size: -; J: TRBJ2-3; V: TRBV5-1; D: TRBD1; DNA: TGCGCCAGTCGACTGGGGGGACAGGGAGATACGCAGTATTTT; CDR3: CASRLGGQGDTQYF
size: -; J: TRBJ2-7; V: TRBV4-1; D: -; DNA: TGCGCCAGCAGCCAAGACCTACAGAAAGCCTACGAGCAGTACTTC; CDR3: CASSQDLQKAYEQYF
size: -; J: TRBJ2-3; V: TRBV10-3; D: TRBD1; DNA: TGTGCCATCAGGGGACAGGGGACGACAGATACGCAGTATTTT; CDR3: CAIRGQGTTDTQYF
size: -; J: TRBJ1-2; V: TRBV4-3; D: -; DNA: TGCGCCAGCAGCCAAGAGGATCTCCGCCGGGATGGCTACACCTTC; CDR3: CASSQEDLRRDGYTF
size: -; J: TRBJ1-1; V: TRBV11-2; D: TRBD1; DNA: TGTGCCAGCAGCTTTGGACAGGGGGATCACACTGAAGCTTTCTTT; CDR3: CASSFGQGDHTEAFF
size: -; J: TRBJ1-1; V: TRBV30; D: -; DNA: TGTGCCTGGAGTCAACCGAGCACTGAAGCTTTCTTT; CDR3: CAWSQPSTEAFF
size: -; J: TRBJ2-1; V: TRBV9; D: TRBD2; DNA: TGTGCCAGCAGCCGTAGCGGGACTAGCGTCTCTCCACCACAGTTCTTC; CDR3: CASSRSGTSVSPPQFF
size: many; J: TRBJ2-2; V: TRBV7-8; D: -; DNA: TGTGCCAGCAGCCTCGCAGGGGCCGGGGAGCTGTTTTTT; CDR3: CASSLAGAGELFF
size: -; J: TRBJ2-7; V: TRBV11-2; D: TRBD2; DNA: TGTGCCAGCAGCTTAGATCTTTGGGGACTAGCGGGGTTGAGCTCCTACGAGCAGTACTTC; CDR3: CASSLDLWGLAGLSSYEQYF
size: few; J: TRBJ2-5; V: TRBV5-6; D: -; DNA: TGTGCCAGCAGTAAAACCCCTACGGGAGAGACCCAGTACTTC; CDR3: CASSKTPTGETQYF
size: -; J: TRBJ1-1; V: TRBV6-1; D: TRBD1; DNA: TGTGCCACGGGTACGGACAGGGGGCGCGCCACTGAAGCTTTCTTT; CDR3: CATGTDRGRATEAFF
size: few; J: TRBJ2-2; V: TRBV19; D: TRBD2; DNA: TGTGCCAGTAGACGTAGCGGGACGTCTGGGGAGCTGTTTTTT; CDR3: CASRRSGTSGELFF
size: -; J: TRBJ2-7; V: TRBV5-4; D: TRBD2; DNA: TGTGCCAGCAGCTTGCTAGCGGGAGACCTCTACGAGCAGTACTTC; CDR3: CASSLLAGDLYEQYF
size: -; J: TRBJ2-7; V: TRBV11-2; D: TRBD1; DNA: TGTGCCAGCAGCCTAGACAGGGGTAGGGCCTACGAGCAGTACTTC; CDR3: CASSLDRGRAYEQYF
size: -; J: TRBJ2-1; V: TRBV12-1; D: -; DNA: TGTGCCAGCAGCACTCGTGGGGCGATCCACAATGAGCAGTTCTTC; CDR3: CASSTRGAIHNEQFF
size: -; J: TRBJ2-7; V: TRBV9; D: TRBD1; DNA: TGTGCCAGCAGCGTCCAGGGGGACAGGGGGCGGTACGAGCAGTACTTC; CDR3: CASSVQGDRGRYEQYF
size: once; J: TRBJ2-2; V: TRBV14; D: -; DNA: TGTGCCAGCAGCCAAGATCTTTGGGGCGCGAACACCGGGGAGCTGTTTTTT; CDR3: CASSQDLWGANTGELFF
size: -; J: TRBJ1-2; V: TRBV3-1/TRBV3-2; D: -; DNA: TGTGCCAGCAGAACCGCAGGCGCCTATGGCTACACCTTC; CDR3: CASRTAGAYGYTF
size: -; J: TRBJ2-7; V: TRBV7-2; D: TRBD2; DNA: TGTGCCAGCAGCTTAAGTGCTAGCGGGAGTTTCAACGAGCAGTACTTC; CDR3: CASSLSASGSFNEQYF
size: -; J: TRBJ2-1; V: TRBV9; D: TRBD2; DNA: TGTGCCAGCAGCGTAGGGACTAGCCCAATCCTGAACAATGAGCAGTTCTTC; CDR3: CASSVGTSPILNNEQFF
size: -; J: TRBJ1-1; V: TRBV6-1; D: -; DNA: TGTGCCAGCAGTGACGACAGAGCCCCAGTTTTCCGAGCTTTCTTT; CDR3: CASSDDRAPVFRAFF
size: -; J: TRBJ1-2; V: TRBV5-1; D: TRBD1; DNA: TGCGCCAGCAGCGAAGGGACAGGGTATGGCTACACCTTC; CDR3: CASSEGTGYGYTF
size: -; J: TRBJ2-5; V: TRBV4-3; D: TRBD2; DNA: TGCGCCAGCAGCCTGGGGACTAAGCGAGAGACCCAGTACTTC; CDR3: CASSLGTKRETQYF
size: -; J: TRBJ1-1; V: TRBV2; D: -; DNA: TGTGCCAGCAACAGGGCTGCTTTGGACACTGAAGCTTTCTTT; CDR3: CASNRAALDTEAFF
size: -; J: TRBJ2-1; V: TRBV4-1; D: TRBD2; DNA: TGCGCCAGCAGCCAGCGACTAGCGGGAGATGTGAAGAATGAGCAGTTCTTC; CDR3: CASSQRLAGDVKNEQFF
size: -; J: TRBJ1-1; V: TRBV2; D: -; DNA: TGTGCCAGCACCTCCGGAGGATTAAACACTGAAGCTTTCTTT; CDR3: CASTSGGLNTEAFF